The clone carrying this TCR beta chain was seen repeatedly, ten times or more. The V gene lost 5 bases and the J gene lost 7 bases, with 11 bases spanning the gap. Germline V gene data show CDR1 as SGHNT and CDR2 as YENEEA. The CDR3 has 13 amino acids. Time point in this sample: sample taken at primary tumor resection. TCRdb reprocessed the 5' RACE reads via MiXCR and lists one record per CDR3 protein. The sample yields tens of thousands of distinct CDR3 sequences, less than 9% seen once. The sample comes from a study of spatial heterogeneity in lung cancer. This chain uses TRBV11-3 with TRBJ2-2; weak D call: TRBD1 (6 bases). The specimen comprised PBMCs, sampled at surgery. This TCR came from a female donor with early-stage non-small cell lung cancer. The DNA for the CDR3 is TGTGCCAGCAGCCTGACAGGTGGCGGGGAGCTGTTTTTT. This sequence encodes CASSLTGGGELFF.